Below are 16 T cell receptor beta chains sequenced from a single sample in a study of chemoradiotherapy in HPV16-positive cancers. The data were produced by immunoSEQ multiplex PCR, yet TCRdb's version contains in-frame clones alone and is incomplete. This table holds roughly 16,000 clones, about four fifths found once. This specimen was acquired from a patient who underwent chemoradiotherapy. The source of these receptors is a human donor with HPV-associated anogenital cancer.

This chain links TRBV7-2 with TRBJ1-1; 10 nucleotides match TRBD1. The CDR3 totals 13 residues. Germline V lookup: CDR1 SGHTA, CDR2 FQGNSA. V lost 7 bases to trimming and J lost 5 bases; unmatched junction nucleotides: 4. The CDR3 nucleotides read TGTGCCAGCAACGGACAGGGGGGAACTGAAGCTTTCTTT. It translates to CASNGQGGTEAFF.

CDR3 sequence: CASSPPGQGFVEQYF. Written as DNA, the CDR3 is TGTGCCAGCAGTCCCCCGGGACAGGGCTTCGTAGAGCAGTACTTC. The J gene is TRBJ2-7, the V gene TRBV6-6; 9 bases fit TRBD1. The germline gives CDR1 MNHNY, CDR2 SVGAGI (reference sequence). The ends lost 5 bases at V and 7 bases at J; junction bases unmatched: 12. The CDR3 consists of 15 residues.

The chain employs TRBV2 and TRBJ1-5; D remains unclear. This CDR3 comprises 14 residues. Germline V gene lookup returns CDR1 SNHLY and CDR2 FYNNEI. V lost 6 bases and J 0 bases, leaving 9 bases between the germline ends. The CDR3 nucleotides read TGTGCCAGCAGGGGTGTATATAGCAATCAGCCCCAGCATTTT. This sequence encodes CASRGVYSNQPQHF. Filled out from reference TRBV2 and TRBJ1-5, the complete variable domain reads EPEVTQTPSHQVTQMGQEVILRCVPISNHLYFYWYRQILGQKVEFLVSFYNNEISEKSEIFDDQFSVERPDGSNFTLKIRSTKLEDSAMYFCASRGVYSNQPQHFGDGTRLSIL.

V gene TRBV30 combines with J gene TRBJ1-2; D not certain. Germline V gene data show CDR1 as GTSNPN and CDR2 as SVGIG (reference sequence). The CDR3 loop spans 13 amino acids. V shed 0 bases and J shed 0 bases, with 5 bases lying between them. The CDR3 spells CAWSVSPNYGYTF. The CDR3 nucleotides are TGTGCCTGGAGTGTGAGTCCTAACTATGGCTACACCTTC.

This clone was recorded a few times. The rearrangement links TRBV6-6 to TRBJ2-2, with 7 bases fitting TRBD2. The CDR3 consists of 16 residues. Trimming took 4 bases from V and 0 from J; bases not matched to a gene: 5. CDR1 is MNHNY and CDR2 is SVGAGI in the germline V gene (reference sequence). CDR3 nucleotide sequence: TGTGCCAGCAGTTTGGGAGGGGCCCCGAACACCGGGGAGCTGTTTTTT. As protein: CASSLGGAPNTGELFF.

The genes are TRBV4-1 and TRBJ1-1, with D possibly TRBD1 on 5 matching bases. Germline V gives CDR1 MGHRA, CDR2 YSYEKL. The CDR3 spans 16 residues. V lost 4 bases and J lost 1, with 16 bases in between. The CDR3 DNA follows: TGCGCCAGCAGCCTCTTCGTGACAGAAGAGAACACTGAAGCTTTCTTT. Amino acids: CASSLFVTEENTEAFF.

CDR3 in amino acids: CASSAPGQDLGNTIYF. The CDR3 nucleotides are TGTGCCAGTAGTGCCCCGGGACAGGACCTTGGAAACACCATATATTTT. J is TRBJ1-3 and V is TRBV19, with 8 bases aligning to TRBD1. V gave up 5 bases and J gave up 3 bases; unmatched junction bases: 9. The CDR3 totals 16 residues. Germline V gene data show CDR1 as LNHDA and CDR2 as SQIVND (reference sequence).

This sequence joins TRBV11-1 and TRBJ1-3, with D perhaps matching TRBD1 (6 bases). The germline V gene encodes CDR1 SGHAT and CDR2 FQDESV (reference sequence). The CDR3 loop spans 13 amino acids. Deletions cut 7 bases from V and 3 bases from J, with 10 bases between. The CDR3 DNA reads as TGTGCCAGCACACCGACAGGTGGAAACACCATATATTTT. Translated, it gives CASTPTGGNTIYF.

This chain joins TRBV7-6 and TRBJ1-5; D remains unclear. Germline V gene lookup returns CDR1 SGHVS and CDR2 FNYEAQ. The CDR3 is 13 amino acids. V was pared by 0 bases and J by 7 bases, with 7 bases between. The CDR3 here is CASSLALWQPQHF. CDR3 DNA: TGTGCCAGCAGCTTAGCACTTTGGCAGCCCCAGCATTTT.

This rearrangement joins TRBV7-9 to TRBJ2-3; a weak D match, TRBD1 (6 bases). The germline gives CDR1 SEHNR, CDR2 FQNEAQ (reference sequence). V lost 5 bases and J 3 bases, leaving 6 bases between the germline ends. The CDR3 has 12 residues. CDR3 coding DNA: TGTGCCAGCAGCGACAGGACAGATACGCAGTATTTT. Translation gives CASSDRTDTQYF.

The gene calls are TRBV28 and TRBJ2-2; 14 nucleotides line up with TRBD2. The germline V gene has CDR1 MDHEN and CDR2 SYDVKM. The ends lost 5 bases at V and 6 bases at J; junction bases unmatched: 17. The length of the CDR3 is 20 residues. The CDR3 sequence is CASSPPPGLAGAQSAGELFF. In DNA form, the CDR3 reads TGTGCCAGCAGTCCCCCCCCGGGACTAGCGGGGGCCCAGTCGGCCGGGGAGCTGTTTTTT. Using reference TRBV28 and TRBJ2-2 for the parts outside the CDR3, the full variable domain is DVKVTQSSRYLVKRTGEKVFLECVQDMDHENMFWYRQDPGLGLRLIYFSYDVKMKEKGDIPEGYSVSREKKERFSLILESASTNQTSMYLCASSPPPGLAGAQSAGELFFGEGSRLTVL.

The chain recombines TRBV27 with TRBJ1-5; no definite D call. The CDR3 length is 13 residues. Trimming removed 4 bases at V and 9 bases at J, with 13 bases between. Germline V lookup: CDR1 MNHEY, CDR2 SMNVEV (reference sequence). Here the CDR3 DNA reads TGTGCCAGCAGTTCGATCCCCCGAGGGCCCCAGCATTTT. Amino acid sequence: CASSSIPRGPQHF.

This clone has just one count. This rearrangement joins TRBV5-6 to TRBJ2-4; 8 bases are shared with TRBD1. Per germline, CDR1 SGHDT and CDR2 YYEEEE. The length of the CDR3 is 14 residues. Trimming cost V 2 bases and J 5 bases; bases outside gene matches: 3. CDR3 residues: CASSFGTGENIQYF. CDR3 nucleotide sequence: TGTGCCAGCAGCTTCGGGACAGGAGAAAACATTCAGTACTTC.

The rearrangement joins TRBV5-8 to TRBJ1-1; D is unresolved. From germline, CDR1 is SGHTS and CDR2 YDEGEE. The CDR3 contains 13 residues. The ends were cut back, 4 bases at V and 1 base at J, with 8 bases in the middle. The CDR3 DNA is TGTGCCAGCAGCCTACCCACGAACACTGAAGCTTTCTTT. This encodes CASSLPTNTEAFF.

The chain is built from TRBV2 and TRBJ1-2; no clear D. This CDR3 spans 12 amino acids. Germline V gene lookup returns CDR1 SNHLY and CDR2 FYNNEI. V was cut by 7 bases and J by 5 bases, with 11 bases left in between. The CDR3 DNA sequence: TGTGCCAGCATGAGTCGTAGGTATGGCTACACCTTC. It codes for CASMSRRYGYTF.

This clone was found once. This sequence joins TRBV6-5 and TRBJ2-7; 8 nucleotides match TRBD2. The V segment lost 4 bases and the J segment 4 bases; nucleotides outside the gene matches: 9. The CDR3 loop spans 15 amino acids. The germline gives CDR1 MNHEY, CDR2 SVGAGI. The CDR3 sequence is CASSSPGGAGYEQYF. CDR3 nucleotide sequence: TGTGCCAGCAGTTCCCCCGGGGGGGCCGGTTACGAGCAGTACTTC.